This T cell receptor beta chain was identified during a study of CD8+ T cells in alopecia areata. At the level of the study: For the treated group, dosing was oral tofacitinib at 5 to 10 mg twice daily.

Trimming took 2 bases from V and 6 from J, leaving 2 bases between them. Germline V CDR1 and CDR2: GTSNPN, SVGIG (reference sequence). This CDR3 has 11 residues. Overall study results and limits: Resident alphabeta T-cell populations of normal skin are likewise subject to sequencing in scalp samples. Lesional scalp displayed greater clonality than normal scalp, most notably in alopecia totalis/universalis.

cDNA reverse transcribed from extracted RNA served as the sequencing template. This table comes from immunoSEQ multiplex PCR, and its TCRdb copy is limited to in-frame clones, with some not included. This sample carries almost 250,000 clones, 67% of them seen once, and the ten largest clones take under 1.5%. For this clone: The antigen is unknown. Other DNA sequences within the sample encode an identical CDR3.

The sequences come from CD4+ T cells sorted from blood, collected at week 0. This sequence originates from a human donor with alopecia areata. The chain employs TRBV30 and TRBJ1-6; D ambiguous. CDR3 nucleotides: TGTGCCTGGAGTCGTAATTCACCCCTCCACTTT. The encoded protein is CAWSRNSPLHF.